These T cell receptor beta chains were read from a single sample in a study of T cells after yellow fever vaccination. MiXCR, applied by TCRdb to the 5' RACE reads, yields one record per CDR3 protein. Here the sample spans hundreds of thousands of distinct CDR3 sequences, around 20% being singletons. The sequencing used PBMCs, collected before the yellow fever booster vaccination. All receptors come from a man aged 18 to 35 who received the YFV17D yellow fever vaccine. The CDR3 runs from the conserved cysteine through the conserved F or W. A D gene is named only where the DNA matches it firmly. Size is omitted from some rows. Given values are once, few, many or a class for expanded clones.

d_gene: NA
v_gene: TRBV6-5
abundance: NA
j_gene: TRBJ2-3
CDR3nt: TGTGCCAGCAGGTCACATCGGACGCACGCAGATACGCAGTATTTT
CDR3aa: CASRSHRTHADTQYF

d_gene: TRBD2
v_gene: TRBV20-1
abundance: many
j_gene: TRBJ2-7
CDR3nt: TGCAGTGCTAGCTCCCGACTAGCGGGGGACGACGAGCAGTACTTC
CDR3aa: CSASSRLAGDDEQYF

d_gene: NA
v_gene: TRBV5-5
abundance: many
j_gene: TRBJ2-1
CDR3nt: TGTGCCAGCAGCTTGGAACCAATCGGAAATGAGCAGTTCTTC
CDR3aa: CASSLEPIGNEQFF

d_gene: NA
v_gene: TRBV14
abundance: NA
j_gene: TRBJ1-2
CDR3nt: TGTGCCAGCAGCCATGACCTTATCAGTGGCTACACCTTC
CDR3aa: CASSHDLISGYTF

d_gene: NA
v_gene: TRBV6-2/TRBV6-3
abundance: few
j_gene: TRBJ2-5
CDR3nt: TGTGCCAGCAGCTCCCGGGTAGTGGAGGAGACCCAGTACTTC
CDR3aa: CASSSRVVEETQYF

d_gene: NA
v_gene: TRBV6-6
abundance: NA
j_gene: TRBJ2-7
CDR3nt: TGTGCCAGCAGTTACGACCGAACCTACGAGCAGTACTTC
CDR3aa: CASSYDRTYEQYF

d_gene: TRBD1
v_gene: TRBV7-9
abundance: NA
j_gene: TRBJ2-6
CDR3nt: TGTGCCAGCAGCCCCAGGGGGCTAATTGGGGCCAACGTCCTGACTTTC
CDR3aa: CASSPRGLIGANVLTF

d_gene: NA
v_gene: TRBV24-1
abundance: few
j_gene: TRBJ1-2
CDR3nt: TGTGCCACCTCGGACAGCATCTATGGCTACACCTTC
CDR3aa: CATSDSIYGYTF

d_gene: NA
v_gene: TRBV7-2
abundance: few
j_gene: TRBJ1-3
CDR3nt: TGTGCCAGCAGCTTAGGCTCTGGAAACACCATATATTTT
CDR3aa: CASSLGSGNTIYF

d_gene: NA
v_gene: TRBV20-1
abundance: NA
j_gene: TRBJ2-3
CDR3nt: TGCAGTGCCACTAAGGGGGGGGCCGACACAGATACGCAGTATTTT
CDR3aa: CSATKGGADTDTQYF

d_gene: NA
v_gene: TRBV20-1
abundance: NA
j_gene: TRBJ2-3
CDR3nt: TGCAGTGCCAGAGTGGGCGATGATACGCAGTATTTT
CDR3aa: CSARVGDDTQYF

d_gene: TRBD1
v_gene: TRBV15
abundance: NA
j_gene: TRBJ1-4
CDR3nt: TGTGCCACCAGCAGATCCTCAGGGGGCCGGATTTTT
CDR3aa: CATSRSSGGRIF

d_gene: TRBD1
v_gene: TRBV25-1
abundance: NA
j_gene: TRBJ2-7
CDR3nt: TGTGCCAGCAGTCCGGACAGGGGCCACGAGCAGTACTTC
CDR3aa: CASSPDRGHEQYF

d_gene: NA
v_gene: TRBV20-1
abundance: NA
j_gene: TRBJ2-5
CDR3nt: TGCAGTGTTTGGGCTAGAGAGACCCAGTACTTC
CDR3aa: CSVWARETQYF

d_gene: NA
v_gene: TRBV4-3
abundance: few
j_gene: TRBJ2-7
CDR3nt: TGCGCCAGCAGCCTTAACTGGCCTAGCTCCTACGAGCAGTACTTC
CDR3aa: CASSLNWPSSYEQYF

d_gene: TRBD1
v_gene: TRBV5-1
abundance: NA
j_gene: TRBJ1-6
CDR3nt: TGCGCCAGCAGCTGGACCCCGGGACAGAACTCCTATAATTCACCCCTCCACTTT
CDR3aa: CASSWTPGQNSYNSPLHF

d_gene: NA
v_gene: TRBV18
abundance: few
j_gene: TRBJ2-3
CDR3nt: TGTGCCAGCTCACTCCCAGGGGCGCGGGATACGCAGTATTTT
CDR3aa: CASSLPGARDTQYF

d_gene: NA
v_gene: TRBV5-6
abundance: few
j_gene: TRBJ2-3
CDR3nt: TGTGCCAGCAGCTTGCCCGGGGTAGCAGATACGCAGTATTTT
CDR3aa: CASSLPGVADTQYF

d_gene: TRBD1
v_gene: TRBV9
abundance: NA
j_gene: TRBJ1-2
CDR3nt: TGTGCCAGCAGCCGGACAGGGGAGGGCTACACCTTC
CDR3aa: CASSRTGEGYTF

d_gene: TRBD1
v_gene: TRBV20-1
abundance: few
j_gene: TRBJ1-4
CDR3nt: TGCAGTGCGAACGACAGGGCAACTAATGAAAAACTGTTTTTT
CDR3aa: CSANDRATNEKLFF

d_gene: NA
v_gene: TRBV18
abundance: NA
j_gene: TRBJ2-5
CDR3nt: TGTGCCAGCTCAACGACCGAAGAGACCCAGTACTTC
CDR3aa: CASSTTEETQYF

d_gene: TRBD1
v_gene: TRBV5-4
abundance: once
j_gene: TRBJ1-1
CDR3nt: TGTGCCAGCAGCTCCGGGACAGGGGGCAGATGGACTGAAGCTTTCTTT
CDR3aa: CASSSGTGGRWTEAFF

d_gene: TRBD1
v_gene: TRBV10-3
abundance: NA
j_gene: TRBJ1-1
CDR3nt: TGTGCCATCAACGGACAGGGTGAGGACACTGAAGCTTTCTTT
CDR3aa: CAINGQGEDTEAFF

d_gene: NA
v_gene: TRBV15
abundance: few
j_gene: TRBJ2-3
CDR3nt: TGTGCCACCAGCAGAGCAGGCACAGATACGCAGTATTTT
CDR3aa: CATSRAGTDTQYF

d_gene: TRBD2
v_gene: TRBV15
abundance: NA
j_gene: TRBJ2-7
CDR3nt: TGTGCCACCAGCAGAGATCGGGGCGGGGGACCCTACGAGCAGTACTTC
CDR3aa: CATSRDRGGGPYEQYF

d_gene: NA
v_gene: TRBV2
abundance: once
j_gene: TRBJ1-6
CDR3nt: TGTGCCAGCCGACCGGGGGGGGATTCACCCCTCCACTTT
CDR3aa: CASRPGGDSPLHF

d_gene: NA
v_gene: TRBV7-2
abundance: many
j_gene: TRBJ2-3
CDR3nt: TGTGCCAGCAGCGAGAATGCACGGGGTACGCAGTATTTT
CDR3aa: CASSENARGTQYF

d_gene: NA
v_gene: TRBV6-2/TRBV6-3
abundance: NA
j_gene: TRBJ2-3
CDR3nt: TGTGCCAGCAGACCTCGGGGGCCTGGCACAGATACGCAGTATTTT
CDR3aa: CASRPRGPGTDTQYF

d_gene: NA
v_gene: TRBV3-1
abundance: few
j_gene: TRBJ1-2
CDR3nt: TGTGCCAGCAGCCAAGTTAATGGCTATGGCTACACCTTC
CDR3aa: CASSQVNGYGYTF

d_gene: NA
v_gene: TRBV4-2
abundance: NA
j_gene: TRBJ2-5
CDR3nt: TGTGCCAGCAGCCAAGATCGGTCGGGCAGACAAGAGACCCAGTACTTC
CDR3aa: CASSQDRSGRQETQYF

d_gene: NA
v_gene: TRBV7-3
abundance: NA
j_gene: TRBJ2-1
CDR3nt: TGTGCCAGCAGCCCCAGAGTTTCGGACTACAATGAGCAGTTCTTC
CDR3aa: CASSPRVSDYNEQFF

d_gene: TRBD2
v_gene: TRBV6-2/TRBV6-3
abundance: NA
j_gene: TRBJ2-2
CDR3nt: TGTGCCAGCGCGGGACTAGCGGGTTACACCGGGGAGCTGTTTTTT
CDR3aa: CASAGLAGYTGELFF

d_gene: TRBD1
v_gene: TRBV15
abundance: few
j_gene: TRBJ2-1
CDR3nt: TGTGCCACCAGCAGAAGGACAGGGGGGAGGTTTGGGCAGTTCTTC
CDR3aa: CATSRRTGGRFGQFF

d_gene: TRBD2
v_gene: TRBV10-3
abundance: NA
j_gene: TRBJ2-3
CDR3nt: TGTGCCATCAGTGGCGCTAGCGGGGGCCACGAACTCGATACGCAGTATTTT
CDR3aa: CAISGASGGHELDTQYF

d_gene: TRBD1
v_gene: TRBV12-3/TRBV12-4
abundance: few
j_gene: TRBJ2-7
CDR3nt: TGTGCCAGCACCTCCGGACAGGGCTACGAGCAGTACTTC
CDR3aa: CASTSGQGYEQYF

d_gene: TRBD1
v_gene: TRBV3-1
abundance: NA
j_gene: TRBJ1-2
CDR3nt: TGTGCCAGCAGCCCTGGGACAGGGGGCGTCTCCTATGGCTACACCTTC
CDR3aa: CASSPGTGGVSYGYTF

d_gene: TRBD1
v_gene: TRBV7-2
abundance: NA
j_gene: TRBJ2-2
CDR3nt: TGTGCCAGCACCAGAGACAGGGTCAGCGGGGAGCTGTTTTTT
CDR3aa: CASTRDRVSGELFF

d_gene: TRBD1
v_gene: TRBV2
abundance: NA
j_gene: TRBJ1-1
CDR3nt: TGTGCCAGCAGTGGGGGACAGGGTACTGAAGCTTTCTTT
CDR3aa: CASSGGQGTEAFF

d_gene: TRBD2
v_gene: TRBV20-1
abundance: NA
j_gene: TRBJ2-5
CDR3nt: TGCAGTGCAGGGGAGACTAGCGTCCGACGTGAGACCCAGTACTTC
CDR3aa: CSAGETSVRRETQYF

d_gene: TRBD2
v_gene: TRBV7-6
abundance: few
j_gene: TRBJ2-3
CDR3nt: TGTGCCAGCAGCTTCGGCGGGGGGGCGACAGATACGCAGTATTTT
CDR3aa: CASSFGGGATDTQYF

d_gene: NA
v_gene: TRBV25-1
abundance: few
j_gene: TRBJ1-2
CDR3nt: TGTGCCAGCAGTGTCTACACGGGAGGTGGCTACACCTTC
CDR3aa: CASSVYTGGGYTF

d_gene: TRBD2
v_gene: TRBV7-6
abundance: many
j_gene: TRBJ2-7
CDR3nt: TGTGCCAGCAGCTTATGGACTAGCGGGGGGCTGGAGCAGTACTTC
CDR3aa: CASSLWTSGGLEQYF

d_gene: TRBD2
v_gene: TRBV5-6
abundance: NA
j_gene: TRBJ2-2
CDR3nt: TGTGCCAGCAGCTTGGTTACTAGCGGGGGTATCACCGGGGAGCTGTTTTTT
CDR3aa: CASSLVTSGGITGELFF

d_gene: NA
v_gene: TRBV29-1
abundance: NA
j_gene: TRBJ1-1
CDR3nt: TGCAGCGTTGTAGGGACGCACATGAACACTGAAGCTTTCTTT
CDR3aa: CSVVGTHMNTEAFF